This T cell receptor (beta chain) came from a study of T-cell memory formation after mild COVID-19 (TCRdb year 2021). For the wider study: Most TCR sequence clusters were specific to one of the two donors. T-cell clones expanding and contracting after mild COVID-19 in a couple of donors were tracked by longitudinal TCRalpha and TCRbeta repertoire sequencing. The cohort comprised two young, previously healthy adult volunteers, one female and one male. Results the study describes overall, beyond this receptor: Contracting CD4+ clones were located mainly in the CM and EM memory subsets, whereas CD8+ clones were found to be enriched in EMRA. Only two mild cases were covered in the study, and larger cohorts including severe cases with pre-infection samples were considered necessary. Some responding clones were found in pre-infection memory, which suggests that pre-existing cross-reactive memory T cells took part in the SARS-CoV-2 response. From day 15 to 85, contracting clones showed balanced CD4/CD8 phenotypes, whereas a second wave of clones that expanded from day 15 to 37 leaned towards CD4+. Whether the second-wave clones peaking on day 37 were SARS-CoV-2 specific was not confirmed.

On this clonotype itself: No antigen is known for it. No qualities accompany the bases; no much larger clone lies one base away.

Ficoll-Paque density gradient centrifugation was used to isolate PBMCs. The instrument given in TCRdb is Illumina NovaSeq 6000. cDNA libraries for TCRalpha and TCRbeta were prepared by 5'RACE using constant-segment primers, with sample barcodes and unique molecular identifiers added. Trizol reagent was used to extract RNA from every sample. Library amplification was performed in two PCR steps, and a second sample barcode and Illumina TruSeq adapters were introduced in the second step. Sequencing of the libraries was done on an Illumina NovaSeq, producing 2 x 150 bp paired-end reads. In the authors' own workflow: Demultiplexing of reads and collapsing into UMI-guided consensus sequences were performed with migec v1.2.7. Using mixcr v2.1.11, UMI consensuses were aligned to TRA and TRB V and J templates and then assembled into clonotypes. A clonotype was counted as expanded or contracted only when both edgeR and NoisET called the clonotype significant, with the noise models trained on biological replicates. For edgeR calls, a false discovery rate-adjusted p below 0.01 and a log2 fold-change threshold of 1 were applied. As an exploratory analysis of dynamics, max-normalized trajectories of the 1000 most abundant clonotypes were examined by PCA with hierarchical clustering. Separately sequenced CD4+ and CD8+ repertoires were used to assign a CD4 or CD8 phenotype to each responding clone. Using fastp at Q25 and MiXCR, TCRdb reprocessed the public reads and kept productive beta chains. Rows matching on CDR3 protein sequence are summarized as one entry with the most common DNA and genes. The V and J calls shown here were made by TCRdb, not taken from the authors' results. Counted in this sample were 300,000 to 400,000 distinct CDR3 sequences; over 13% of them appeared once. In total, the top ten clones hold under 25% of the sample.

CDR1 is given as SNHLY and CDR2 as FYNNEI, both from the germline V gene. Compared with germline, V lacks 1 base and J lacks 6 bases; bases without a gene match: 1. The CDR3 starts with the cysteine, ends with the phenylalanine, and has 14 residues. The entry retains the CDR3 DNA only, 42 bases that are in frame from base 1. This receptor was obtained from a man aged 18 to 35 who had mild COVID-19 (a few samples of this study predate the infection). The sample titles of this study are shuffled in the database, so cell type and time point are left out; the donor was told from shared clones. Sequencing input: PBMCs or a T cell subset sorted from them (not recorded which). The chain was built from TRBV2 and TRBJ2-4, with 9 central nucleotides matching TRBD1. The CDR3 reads CASSEETGGNIQYF. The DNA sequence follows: TGTGCCAGCAGTGAAGAGACAGGGGGAAACATTCAGTACTTC.